The sequence of this T cell receptor (beta chain) was determined in a study of T cell responses to AZD1222 COVID-19 vaccine (dated by TCRdb to the early 2020s). Broadly, across the study: Because spike-specific TCR depth and breadth did not differ between the two schedules, AZD1222 recipients who got a second dose at roughly 4 weeks were pooled with those who got a second dose at roughly 12 weeks. TCR sequencing covered more than 230 trial participants: roughly 200 given two doses of AZD1222 and about 26 given two doses of MenACWY control vaccine. Enrollment into the trials was organized by age into subgroups of 18-55, 56-69 and 70-plus years, and those subgroups contained about 150, 27 and 61 TCR-sequenced participants, respectively.

Here is what the overall study found, with its caveats: Vaccine-associated CD4 TCRs spanned the whole spike protein, with dominant responses in regions 160-218 and 743-854. Because no samples from the day 14 peak response were available, repertoires could be characterized only after the peak T cell response. After two AZD1222 doses, both the breadth and the depth of spike-specific TCRs were significantly higher than at day 0 and than in MenACWY recipients. In the small 56-69-year group, the increase in depth fell short of significance, most likely because of low power. Participants were mostly white British, with more females than males. The authors suggested clonal diversity may have been underestimated. Conclusions about previously exposed vaccinees are limited because only a handful of AZD1222 recipients were SARS-CoV-2 seropositive at baseline. Reportedly, close to half of the unique spike-specific TCRs recognized epitopes lying outside the regions that are mutated in the B.1.351 and B.1.1.7 variants.

This specimen's time point label, per the study, means: baseline before first vaccination. Vaccinee samples came from UK trials COV001 and COV002, including a single-blind randomized controlled phase 2/3 trial of AZD1222 (ChAdOx1 nCoV-19) in healthy adults. For TCRbeta chain sequencing, PBMC samples were collected from trial participants at day 0 and at day 28 after the second dose. In regard to this clone: The antigen it recognizes is unknown. The input lacks base qualities; no much larger clone sits a single base away.

The CDR3 sequence holds 16 residues, the cysteine and phenylalanine included. Only CDR3 DNA is held: 48 bases, read in frame from base 1. V is shortened by 1 base, J by 0 bases, and the region joining them spans 12 bases. The germline V gene sets CDR1 to MNHNS and CDR2 to SASEGT. The CDR3 regions of human TCRbeta chains were subjected to immunosequencing. In the original analysis: TCRs in the repertoires were matched against a reference library of SARS-CoV-2-specific TCRs that had been generated with the MIRA antigen-specificity platform. Breadth was defined as the fraction of unique TCRs that were SARS-CoV-2-associated. Depth was defined as the fraction of total T cells that were SARS-CoV-2-associated. Using the MIRA data, each spike-specific TCR was assigned both to the spike region to which the TCR was reactive and to a CD4 or CD8 class. Log10-transformed breadth and depth values were compared by one-way ANOVA with Sidak's multiple comparisons tests. TCRdb holds this immuneACCESS table with in-frame rearrangements only. Some clones are missing; in checked studies, unresolved V genes explain under half, and the rest has no known cause. V and J calls and clone size follow that table, whereas D and trimming were derived from the DNA. The sample profile shows approximately 170,000 clones; more than 85% of them were found once. The ten largest clones capture approximately 3.9% of the sample.

Recombination connected TRBV6-1 to TRBJ1-1, with the identity of the D gene unclear. Sequences were derived from peripheral blood, sampled on day 0 of AZD1222 vaccination. The sequence was collected from an adult in good health. The CDR3 is CASSEVVGRMNTEAFF. The nucleotide sequence is TGTGCCAGCAGTGAAGTCGTGGGCAGAATGAACACTGAAGCTTTCTTT.